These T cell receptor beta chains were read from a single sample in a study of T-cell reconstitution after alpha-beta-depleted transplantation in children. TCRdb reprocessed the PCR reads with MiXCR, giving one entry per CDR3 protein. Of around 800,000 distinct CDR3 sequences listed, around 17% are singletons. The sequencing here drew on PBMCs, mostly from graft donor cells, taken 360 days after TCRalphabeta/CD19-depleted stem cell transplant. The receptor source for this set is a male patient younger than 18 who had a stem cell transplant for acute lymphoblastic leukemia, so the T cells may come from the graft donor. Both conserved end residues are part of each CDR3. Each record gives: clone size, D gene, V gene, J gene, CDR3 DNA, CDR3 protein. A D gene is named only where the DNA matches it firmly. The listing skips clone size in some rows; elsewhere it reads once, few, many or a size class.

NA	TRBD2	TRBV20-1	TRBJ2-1	TGCAGTGCTAGTTCGCCTAGCGGGAGAAATGAGCAGTTCTTC	CSASSPSGRNEQFF
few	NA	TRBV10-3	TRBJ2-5	TGTGCCATCAGTGAGAGCCAGGGGACGACCCAGTACTTC	CAISESQGTTQYF
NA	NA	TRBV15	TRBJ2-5	TGTGCCACCAGCAGAGAGGACTTCATGCAAGAGACCCAGTACTTC	CATSREDFMQETQYF
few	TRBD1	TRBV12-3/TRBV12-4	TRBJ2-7	TGTGCCAGCAGTTTATCGGGACAGCCAACCTACGAGCAGTACTTC	CASSLSGQPTYEQYF
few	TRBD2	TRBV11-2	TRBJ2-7	TGTGCCAGCAGCTCCGACGGGAGGACCTACGAGCAGTACTTC	CASSSDGRTYEQYF
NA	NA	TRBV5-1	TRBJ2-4	TGCGCCAGCAGCTTAAGTGGCTCGGCCAAAAACATTCAGTACTTC	CASSLSGSAKNIQYF
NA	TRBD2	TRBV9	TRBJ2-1	TGTGCCAGCAGCGTAGCTACGCTAGCGGGAGGGCGCGATGAGCAGTTCTTC	CASSVATLAGGRDEQFF
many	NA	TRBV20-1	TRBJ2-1	TGCAGTGCTAGAGATCCTGGCCGCTCCGTCTCCTACAATGAGCAGTTCTTC	CSARDPGRSVSYNEQFF
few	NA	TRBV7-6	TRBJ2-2	TGTGCCAGCAGCTACCCCGAACACCTTAACACCGGGGAGCTGTTTTTT	CASSYPEHLNTGELFF
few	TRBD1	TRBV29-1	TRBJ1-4	TGCAGCGTTGCAGACAGGGAGAGAACTAATGAAAAACTGTTTTTT	CSVADRERTNEKLFF
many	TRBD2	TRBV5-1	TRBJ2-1	TGCGCCAGCAGGCGGGAGGGGTCCTGGGATGAGCAGTTCTTC	CASRREGSWDEQFF
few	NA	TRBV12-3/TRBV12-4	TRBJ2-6	TGTGCCAGCAGACAGACAGGCATGATAATCTCTGGGGCCAACGTCCTGACTTTC	CASRQTGMIISGANVLTF
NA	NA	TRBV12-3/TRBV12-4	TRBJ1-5	TGTGCCAGCAGTTTATATCGGGGGGCCCAGCCCCAGCATTTT	CASSLYRGAQPQHF
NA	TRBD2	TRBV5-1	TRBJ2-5	TGCGCCAGCACCCAAGCGGGAGTTTGGGAGACCCAGTACTTC	CASTQAGVWETQYF
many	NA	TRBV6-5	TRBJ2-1	TGTGCCAGCAGTTCCCACAATGAGCAGTTCTTC	CASSSHNEQFF
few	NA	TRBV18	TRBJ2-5	TGTGCCAGCTCACCCCAGTTGGGGGGAGGAGAGACCCAGTACTTC	CASSPQLGGGETQYF
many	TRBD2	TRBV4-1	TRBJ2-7	TGCGCCAGCAGCCAAGGGCTAGCGGGTATATCCTACGAGCAGTACTTC	CASSQGLAGISYEQYF
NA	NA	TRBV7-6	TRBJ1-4	TGTGCCAGCCGATTGACAACTAATGAAAAACTGTTTTTT	CASRLTTNEKLFF
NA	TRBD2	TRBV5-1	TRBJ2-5	TGCGCCAGCAGCTTAGCGGGAGTAAAACAAGAGACCCAGTACTTC	CASSLAGVKQETQYF
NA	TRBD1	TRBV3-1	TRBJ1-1	TGTGCCAGCAGCCAAGCCAGGGGGGGGACTGAAGCTTTCTTT	CASSQARGGTEAFF
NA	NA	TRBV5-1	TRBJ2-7	TGCGCCAGCAGCTTGGATCTAGCATTCGGGCCCCTTCGTTACGAGCAGTACTTC	CASSLDLAFGPLRYEQYF
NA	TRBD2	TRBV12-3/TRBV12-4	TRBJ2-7	TGTGCCAGCACCCTGTGGGGGGGCGAGCAGTACTTC	CASTLWGGEQYF
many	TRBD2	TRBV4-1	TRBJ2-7	TGCGCCAGCAGCCAAGGTAGAGGCGGGAGCCCCTACGAGCAGTACTTC	CASSQGRGGSPYEQYF
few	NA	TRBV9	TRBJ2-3	TGTGCCAGCAGCGTACGCTTGGGGGCGGGTACGCAGTATTTT	CASSVRLGAGTQYF
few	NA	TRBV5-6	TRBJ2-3	TGTGCCAGCAGCTCCGAGATTAGCAGACCCACAGATACGCAGTATTTT	CASSSEISRPTDTQYF
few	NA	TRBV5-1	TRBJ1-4	TGCGCCAGCAGCTTGAAAGGTTCTAAGGCTTCGGGACTCATTAATGAAAAACTGTTTTTT	CASSLKGSKASGLINEKLFF
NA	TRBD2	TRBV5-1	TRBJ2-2	TGCGCCAGCAGCCAACTAAGCGGGAACCCCACCGGGGAGCTGTTTTTT	CASSQLSGNPTGELFF
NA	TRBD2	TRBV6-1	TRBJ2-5	TGTGCCAGCAGTGAAGCGAGCGGGACCCACCAAGAGACCCAGTACTTC	CASSEASGTHQETQYF
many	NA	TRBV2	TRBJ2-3	TGTGCCCCCCAAGGGATCAGCACAGATACGCAGTATTTT	CAPQGISTDTQYF
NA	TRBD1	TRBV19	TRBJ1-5	TGTGCCAGTAGTCCAAGGACAGGCTATTATAGCAATCAGCCCCAGCATTTT	CASSPRTGYYSNQPQHF
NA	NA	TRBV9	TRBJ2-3	TGTGCCAGCAGCGTAGGAAGGGTTCCGGATACGCAGTATTTT	CASSVGRVPDTQYF
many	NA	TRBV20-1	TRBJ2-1	TGCAGTGCTAGAGGGTGGGGCAATGAGCAGTTCTTC	CSARGWGNEQFF
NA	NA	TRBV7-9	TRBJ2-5	TGTGCCAGCAGCTCCATAGAAGGGTACCAAGAGACCCAGTACTTC	CASSSIEGYQETQYF
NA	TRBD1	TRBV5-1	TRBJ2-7	TGCGCCAGCAGCGGGGGGACAGGGAATTACGAGCAGTACTTC	CASSGGTGNYEQYF
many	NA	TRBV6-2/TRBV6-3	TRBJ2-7	TGTGCCAGCAGTTCGACGGGCCTCTCCTACGAGCAGTACTTC	CASSSTGLSYEQYF
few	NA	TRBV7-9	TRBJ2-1	TGTGCCAGCAGCTTCGGGGGACTTTACAATGAGCAGTTCTTC	CASSFGGLYNEQFF
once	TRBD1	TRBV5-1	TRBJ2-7	TGCGCCAGCAGCTTGGAGCCGACAGGGATTCGCGAGCAGTACTTC	CASSLEPTGIREQYF
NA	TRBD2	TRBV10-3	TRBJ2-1	TGTGCCATCAGGAGCGGGACTAGCAATAATGAGCAGTTCTTC	CAIRSGTSNNEQFF
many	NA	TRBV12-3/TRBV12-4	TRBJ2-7	TGTGCCAGCAGAGCGGGACAGCGCTCCTACGAGCAGTACTTC	CASRAGQRSYEQYF
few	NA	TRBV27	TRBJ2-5	TGTGCCAGCTCGGTCGTGGCCCAAGAGACCCAGTACTTC	CASSVVAQETQYF
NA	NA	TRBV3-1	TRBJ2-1	TGTGCCAGCAGCCCGGGAGACAAGGGAACCGGTGAGCAGTTCTTC	CASSPGDKGTGEQFF
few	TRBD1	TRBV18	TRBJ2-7	TGTGCCAGCTCACCGACGGAAACCTGGGACAGGGTAAACTTC	CASSPTETWDRVNF
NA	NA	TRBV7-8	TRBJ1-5	TGTGCCAGCAGCGGAGGATTGAGGGATAGTAATCGGCCCCAGCATTTT	CASSGGLRDSNRPQHF
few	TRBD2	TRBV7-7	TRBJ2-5	TGTGCCAGCACCTATAGGACCCAGACTAGCGGGTACCAAGAGACCCAGTACTTC	CASTYRTQTSGYQETQYF
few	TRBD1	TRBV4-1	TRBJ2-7	TGCGCCAGCAGCCTTAGCGACAGGGGGCACTCCTACGAGCAGTACTTC	CASSLSDRGHSYEQYF
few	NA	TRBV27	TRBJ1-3	TGTGCCAGCAGTTTTGAGGCGACTGGAAACACCATATATTTT	CASSFEATGNTIYF
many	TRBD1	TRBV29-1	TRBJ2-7	TGCAGCGTGCAAAGGGCTGGGGGCGGGACAGGGGGCTACGAGCAGTACTTC	CSVQRAGGGTGGYEQYF
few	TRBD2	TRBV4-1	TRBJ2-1	TGCGCCAGCAGCCAAGCTCCTCTAAGCGGGAGTCTAAATGAGCAGTTCTTC	CASSQAPLSGSLNEQFF
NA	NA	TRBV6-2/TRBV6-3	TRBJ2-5	TGTGCCAGCAGGGGAACAGGGTGCCAAGAGACCCAGTACTTC	CASRGTGCQETQYF
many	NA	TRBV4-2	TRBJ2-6	TGTGCCAGCAGCCCGGATGACAGTAACTCTGGGGCCAACGTCCTGACTTTC	CASSPDDSNSGANVLTF
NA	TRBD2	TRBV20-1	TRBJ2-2	TGCAGTGCTAGTTGGACTAGCGGGTCAGCCGGGGAGCTGTTTTTT	CSASWTSGSAGELFF
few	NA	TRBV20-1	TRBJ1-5	TGCAGTGCTCCCCAGGGTAATAGCAATCAGCCCCAGCATTTT	CSAPQGNSNQPQHF
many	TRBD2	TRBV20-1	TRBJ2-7	TGCAGTGCTAGAGGTAGCCTAGCGGAGAGCGCTTTGTACTTC	CSARGSLAESALYF
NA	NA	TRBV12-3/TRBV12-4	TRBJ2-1	TGTGCCAGCAGCTCCCCTCTATTTGATGAGCAGTTCTTC	CASSSPLFDEQFF
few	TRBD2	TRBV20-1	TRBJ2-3	TGCAGTGAGGGACTAGTCACAGATACGCAGTATTTT	CSEGLVTDTQYF
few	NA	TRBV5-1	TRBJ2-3	TGCGCCAGCAGCCTGGGGTCCGGAGCGGGTCGCACAGATACGCAGTATTTT	CASSLGSGAGRTDTQYF
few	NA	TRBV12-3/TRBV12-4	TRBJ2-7	TGTGCCAGCAGTTTCAGGAGGGGGCAGTACTTC	CASSFRRGQYF
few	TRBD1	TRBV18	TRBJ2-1	TGTGCCAGCTCGCCCGGGACAGGGGGCCGGGAGCAGTTCTTC	CASSPGTGGREQFF
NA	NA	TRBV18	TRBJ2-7	TGTGCCAGCTCACCTAGACTAGTGGATTCCTACGAGCAGTACTTC	CASSPRLVDSYEQYF
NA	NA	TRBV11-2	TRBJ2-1	TGTGCCAGCAGTGAATCGGACGGGTGGAATGAGCAGTTCTTC	CASSESDGWNEQFF